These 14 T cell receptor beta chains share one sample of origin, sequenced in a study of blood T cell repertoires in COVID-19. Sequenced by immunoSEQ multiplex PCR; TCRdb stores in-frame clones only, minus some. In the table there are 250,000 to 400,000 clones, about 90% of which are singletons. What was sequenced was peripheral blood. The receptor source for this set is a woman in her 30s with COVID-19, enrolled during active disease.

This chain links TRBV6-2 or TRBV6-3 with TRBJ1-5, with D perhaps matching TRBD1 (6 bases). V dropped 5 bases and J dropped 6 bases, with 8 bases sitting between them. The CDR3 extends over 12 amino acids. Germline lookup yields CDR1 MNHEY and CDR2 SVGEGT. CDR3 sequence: CASSQGSQPQHF. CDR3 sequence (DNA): TGTGCCAGCAGTCAGGGGAGTCAGCCCCAGCATTTT.

The CDR3 loop is CASTQRERAYNEQFF. The DNA of the CDR3 is TGTGCCAGCACCCAGCGGGAGCGTGCCTACAATGAGCAGTTCTTC. The chain recombines TRBV11-1 with TRBJ2-1; 8 bases match TRBD2. Germline CDR1 and CDR2: SGHAT and FQDESV (reference sequence). The CDR3 contains 15 residues. The V gene end was trimmed by 7 bases and the J gene end by 2 bases; junction bases not matched to a gene: 7.

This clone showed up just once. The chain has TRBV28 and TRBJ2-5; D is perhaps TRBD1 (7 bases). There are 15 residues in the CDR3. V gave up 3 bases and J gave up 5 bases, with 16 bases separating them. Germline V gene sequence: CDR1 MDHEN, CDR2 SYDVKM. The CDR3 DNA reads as TGTGCCAGCAGTTTGGTTACAGGGGAGGACGAGACCCAGTACTTC. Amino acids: CASSLVTGEDETQYF.

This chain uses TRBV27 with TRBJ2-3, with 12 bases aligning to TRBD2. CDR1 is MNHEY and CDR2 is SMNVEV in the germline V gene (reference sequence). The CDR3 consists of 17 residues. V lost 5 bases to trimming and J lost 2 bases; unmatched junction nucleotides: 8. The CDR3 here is CASSRSGLAGTTDTQYF. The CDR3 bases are TGTGCCAGCAGTCGATCAGGACTAGCGGGAACCACAGATACGCAGTATTTT.

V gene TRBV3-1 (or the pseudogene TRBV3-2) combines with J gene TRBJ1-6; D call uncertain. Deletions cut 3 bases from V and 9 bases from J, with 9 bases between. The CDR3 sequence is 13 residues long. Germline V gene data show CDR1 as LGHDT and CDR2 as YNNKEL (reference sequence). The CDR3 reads CASSQGESSPLHF. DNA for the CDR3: TGTGCCAGCAGCCAGGGAGAGTCTTCACCCCTCCACTTT.

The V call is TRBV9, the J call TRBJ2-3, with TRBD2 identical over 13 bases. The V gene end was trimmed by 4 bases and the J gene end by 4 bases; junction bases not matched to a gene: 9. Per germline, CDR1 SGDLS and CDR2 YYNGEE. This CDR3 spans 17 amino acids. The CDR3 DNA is TGTGCCAGCAGCCCCCGGACTAGCGGGAGATTGGCAGATACGCAGTATTTT. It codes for CASSPRTSGRLADTQYF.

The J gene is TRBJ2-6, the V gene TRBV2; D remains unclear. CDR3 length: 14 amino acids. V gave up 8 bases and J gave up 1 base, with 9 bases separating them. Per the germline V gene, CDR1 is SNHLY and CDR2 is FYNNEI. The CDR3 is CASFSVSGANVLTF. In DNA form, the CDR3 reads TGTGCCAGCTTTTCCGTTTCTGGGGCCAACGTCCTGACTTTC.

The CDR3 bases are TGTGCCAGCAGCCGGCAGGAGGGGCCCCAGCATTTT. Translation: CASSRQEGPQHF. V gene TRBV3-1 (or the pseudogene TRBV3-2) combines with J gene TRBJ1-5; D gene unclear. The germline V gene has CDR1 LGHDT and CDR2 YNNKEL (reference sequence). The CDR3 spans 12 residues. V gave up 4 bases and J gave up 9 bases, with 10 bases separating them.

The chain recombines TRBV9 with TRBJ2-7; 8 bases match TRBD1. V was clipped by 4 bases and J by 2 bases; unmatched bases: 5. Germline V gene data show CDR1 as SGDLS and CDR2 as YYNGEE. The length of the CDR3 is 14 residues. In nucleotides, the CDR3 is TGTGCCAGCAGCACAGGGGGAAGAACCTACGAGCAGTACTTC. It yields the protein CASSTGGRTYEQYF.

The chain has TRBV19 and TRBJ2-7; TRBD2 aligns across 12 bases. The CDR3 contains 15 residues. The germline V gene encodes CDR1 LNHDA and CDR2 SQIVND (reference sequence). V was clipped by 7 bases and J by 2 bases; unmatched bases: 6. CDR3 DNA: TGTGCCAGTATCCCGACTAGCGGGAGCACCTACGAGCAGTACTTC. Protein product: CASIPTSGSTYEQYF.

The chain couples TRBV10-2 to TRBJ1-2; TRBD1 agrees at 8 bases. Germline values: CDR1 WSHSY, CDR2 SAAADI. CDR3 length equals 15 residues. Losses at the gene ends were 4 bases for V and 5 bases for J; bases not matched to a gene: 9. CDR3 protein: CASSAPGQGYYGYTF. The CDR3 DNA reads TGCGCCAGCAGTGCCCCCGGACAGGGATATTATGGCTACACCTTC.

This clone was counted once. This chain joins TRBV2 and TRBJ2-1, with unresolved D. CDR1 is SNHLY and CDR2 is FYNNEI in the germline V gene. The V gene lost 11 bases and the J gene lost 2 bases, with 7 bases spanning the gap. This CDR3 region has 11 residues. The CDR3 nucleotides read TGTGCCGGCGGTACCTACAATGAGCAGTTCTTC. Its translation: CAGGTYNEQFF.

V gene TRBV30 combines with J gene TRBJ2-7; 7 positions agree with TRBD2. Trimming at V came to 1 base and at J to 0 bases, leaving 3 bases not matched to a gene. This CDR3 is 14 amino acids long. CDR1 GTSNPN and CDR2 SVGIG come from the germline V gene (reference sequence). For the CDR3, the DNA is TGTGCCTGGAGTGGAATAGCGGGCTCCTACGAGCAGTACTTC. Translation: CAWSGIAGSYEQYF.

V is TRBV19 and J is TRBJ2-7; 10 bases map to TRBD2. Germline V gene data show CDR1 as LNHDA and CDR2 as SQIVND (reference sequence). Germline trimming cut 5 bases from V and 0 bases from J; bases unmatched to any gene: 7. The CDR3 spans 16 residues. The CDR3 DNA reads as TGTGCCAGTAGTCCTCGGACTAGCGGTTACTCCTACGAGCAGTACTTC. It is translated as CASSPRTSGYSYEQYF.